The 9 T cell receptor beta chains given below trace back to one sample, sequenced in a study of cytomegalovirus exposure and HLA in healthy donors. PCR employed 60 Vbeta and 13 Jbeta primers. Profiling relied on immunoSEQ multiplex PCR, and the TCRdb table lists in-frame clones only, not all of them. Here the sample spans 100,000 to 150,000 clones, 70% to 85% being singletons. Material: PBMCs. The source is a human donor in good health.

This rearrangement joins TRBV5-4 to TRBJ2-7; D may be TRBD2 (6 bases). Germline CDR1 is SGHNT and CDR2 is YYREEE (reference sequence). Trimming left V 4 bases short and J 4 bases short, with 15 bases between. This CDR3 region has 14 residues. DNA for the CDR3: TGTGCCAGCAGCGGAGGGGAGGCGGGGTACGAGCAGTACTTC. Translated: CASSGGEAGYEQYF.

CDR3 bases: TGTGCCAGCAGCTTATGGACTAGGCAAAACAATGAGCAGTTCTTC. It specifies CASSLWTRQNNEQFF. This rearrangement joins TRBV7-2 to TRBJ2-1; 7 positions match TRBD2. Per germline, CDR1 SGHTA and CDR2 FQGNSA. Trimming removed 2 bases from V and 5 bases from J; junction bases left unmatched: 6. This CDR3 comprises 15 residues.

The CDR3 sequence is CASSPFHPANYGYTF. The CDR3 DNA is TGCGCCAGCAGCCCCTTCCACCCAGCTAACTATGGCTACACCTTC. This rearrangement joins TRBV4-1 to TRBJ1-2; D remains unclear. Germline V CDR1 and CDR2: MGHRA, YSYEKL. This CDR3 is 15 amino acids long. Trimming cost V 4 bases and J 0 bases, with 12 bases left between them.

This clone was seen only a few times. One base away lies a much larger clone, so this may be a sequencing read error. The rearrangement uses TRBV6-5 and TRBJ2-2, with 13 nucleotides matching TRBD2. Germline V CDR1 and CDR2: MNHEY, SVGAGI. Unmatched junction bases numbered 0, after V lost 5 bases and J lost 3 bases. The CDR3 has 15 amino acids. The CDR3 here is CASSGLAGDTGELFF. CDR3 DNA sequence: TGTGCCAGCAGTGGACTAGCGGGAGACACCGGGGAGCTGTTTTTT.

This clone was seen only once. The chain joins TRBV6-1 to TRBJ2-5, with a tentative D call TRBD2 (6 bases). Germline CDR1 and CDR2: MNHNS and SASEGT. CDR3 length: 16 residues. The V gene lost 2 bases and the J gene lost 1 base, with 14 bases spanning the gap. The DNA for the CDR3 is TGTGCCAGCAGTGAAACCCCAACTAGCCTCCAAGAGACCCAGTACTTC. Translated, it gives CASSETPTSLQETQYF.

The genes are TRBV2 and TRBJ2-1; a possible D gene is TRBD1 (6 bases). CDR1 is SNHLY and CDR2 is FYNNEI in the germline V gene. Trimming cost V 1 base and J 9 bases, with 16 bases left between them. This CDR3 spans 15 amino acids. DNA of the CDR3: TGTGCCAGCAGTGAAGTAGGGGCAGGGGACGGTGAGCAGTTCTTC. Its translation is CASSEVGAGDGEQFF.

CDR3 amino acids: CASNTGRGYGDSYTF. As DNA, the CDR3 is TGCGCCAGCAACACCGGCAGGGGGTACGGGGATAGCTACACCTTC. V usage is TRBV5-1 and J usage is TRBJ1-2, with 7 positions matching TRBD1. Trimming removed 6 bases from V and 9 bases from J; junction bases left unmatched: 17. The CDR3 is made up of 15 amino acids. From germline, CDR1 is SGHRS and CDR2 YFSETQ.

This clone was recorded a few times. V usage is TRBV7-9 and J usage is TRBJ2-5, with 9 positions matching TRBD1. This CDR3 contains 12 residues. With V trimmed by 2 bases and J by 13 bases, 5 bases remained unmatched. Germline CDR1 SEHNR, CDR2 FQNEAQ (reference sequence). CDR3: CASSLWTGASYF. CDR3 nucleotide sequence: TGTGCCAGCAGCTTATGGACAGGGGCTTCGTACTTC.

This rearrangement joins TRBV2 to TRBJ1-1; 8 bases match TRBD1. V shed 4 bases, J shed 5 bases, and the junction held 3 bases outside the gene matches. The germline V gene encodes CDR1 SNHLY and CDR2 FYNNEI. CDR3 length: 13 residues. The CDR3 coding sequence is TGTGCCAGCAGTGCCGGGACAGGAACTGAAGCTTTCTTT. It specifies CASSAGTGTEAFF.